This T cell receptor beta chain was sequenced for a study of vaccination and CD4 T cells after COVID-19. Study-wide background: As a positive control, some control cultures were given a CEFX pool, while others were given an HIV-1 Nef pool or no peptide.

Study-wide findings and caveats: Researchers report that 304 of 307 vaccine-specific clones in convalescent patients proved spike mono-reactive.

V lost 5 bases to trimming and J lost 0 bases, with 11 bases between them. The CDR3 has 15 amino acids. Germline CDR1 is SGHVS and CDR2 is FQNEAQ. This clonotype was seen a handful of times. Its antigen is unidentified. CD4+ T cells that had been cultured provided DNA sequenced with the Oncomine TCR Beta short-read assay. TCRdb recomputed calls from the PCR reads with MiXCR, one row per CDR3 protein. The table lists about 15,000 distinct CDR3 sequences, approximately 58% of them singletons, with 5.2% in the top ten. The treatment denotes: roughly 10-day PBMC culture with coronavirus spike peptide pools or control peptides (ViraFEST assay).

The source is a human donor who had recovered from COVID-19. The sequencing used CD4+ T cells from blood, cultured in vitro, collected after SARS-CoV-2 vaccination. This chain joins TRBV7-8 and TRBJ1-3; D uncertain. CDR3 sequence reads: CASSPWTGSGNTIYF. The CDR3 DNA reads TGTGCCAGCAGCCCCTGGACTGGCTCTGGAAACACCATATATTTT.